Shown below are 18 T cell receptor beta chains from a single sample sequenced in a study of CD8+CD57+ T cells in acquired aplastic anemia listed by TCRdb under 2018. Sequencing used an Illumina HiSeq 2000. Profiling of TCR beta VDJ combinations and CDR3 sequences used genomic DNA as the template. TCRdb took the public reads, trimmed them with fastp at Q25, ran MiXCR for clone calling and kept in-frame beta chains. All rows with the same CDR3 protein become a single entry with the most common DNA and genes. In all, the sample holds 400,000 to 450,000 distinct CDR3 sequences, and 65% to 80% of those were seen once. 3% to 5% of the sample is taken by the ten largest. The sequenced sample was sorted CD4+, CD8+, or CD8+CD57+ T cells (not recorded which) from PBMCs. The origin of the receptors is a human donor in good health, serving as a control.

This clonotype was seen at least ten times. This chain uses TRBV25-1 with TRBJ1-2, with D possibly being TRBD1 (6 bases). Between the trimmed V and J ends, which lost 4 bases and 4 bases, there was a span of 10 bases. CDR1 MGHDK and CDR2 SYGVNS come from the germline V gene. The CDR3 is made up of 13 amino acids. In nucleotides, the CDR3 is TGTGCCAGCAGTGCGGGACAAATCTATGGCTACACCTTC. Protein: CASSAGQIYGYTF.

The chain is built from TRBV7-2 and TRBJ1-6; D is uncertain. The CDR3 runs to 13 residues. V was clipped by 2 bases and J by 13 bases, with 12 bases between them. Germline V gene data show CDR1 as SGHTA and CDR2 as FQGNSA. The CDR3 loop is CASSLYGNGPLHF. The DNA of the CDR3 is TGTGCCAGCAGCTTATATGGGAACGGGCCCCTCCACTTT.

The chain combines TRBV12-3 or TRBV12-4 with TRBJ1-1; D is uncertain. The CDR3 consists of 12 residues. Trimming stripped 4 bases from V and 10 bases from J, with 13 bases between. Here the CDR3 reads CASSSMTWAAFF. The CDR3 DNA is TGTGCCAGCAGTTCCATGACATGGGCAGCTTTCTTT.

Comments on this clonotype: The conserved final phenylalanine or tryptophan is absent from the CDR3, which likely points to a read error. Because the CDR3's place on the DNA is in doubt, the DNA is left out and the CDR3 is given as listed by TCRdb. The chain uses TRBV7-9 and TRBJ2-5; TRBD2 is the table's D call, not checked against the DNA. The V gene's germline CDR1 is SEHNR and CDR2 FQNEAQ (reference sequence). The CDR3 length equals 13 residues, ends included. The CDR3: CASSRGGERPSTL.

This clonotype was counted many times. The genes are TRBV29-1 and TRBJ1-1, with D perhaps TRBD1 (6 bases). V was clipped by 7 bases and J by 5 bases, with 32 bases between them. The CDR3 has 18 residues. Per the germline V gene, CDR1 is SQVTM and CDR2 is ANQGSEA. CDR3 DNA: TGCAGCGCTTGTCGTAGGACAGACCACGTCTTCGGGGATACTGAAGCTTTCTTT. It encodes CSACRRTDHVFGDTEAFF.

At least ten counts were recorded for this clonotype. This chain links TRBV4-2 with TRBJ2-7; D call uncertain. Germline V lookup: CDR1 LGHNA, CDR2 YNFKEQ. V lost 4 bases to trimming and J lost 1 base, with 17 bases between them. The CDR3 runs to 16 residues. The CDR3 DNA follows: TGTGCCAGCAGCCGCCGCGGTTCTCAGGTTTCCTACGAGCAGTACTTC. Amino acids: CASSRRGSQVSYEQYF.

The chain couples TRBV7-3 to TRBJ1-5; D ambiguous. Germline V gene sequence: CDR1 SGHTA, CDR2 FQGTGA. Trimming cost V 2 bases and J 12 bases, with 23 bases left between them. The CDR3 is 16 residues long. The CDR3 sequence: CASSLELWNHSHGQHF. The CDR3 DNA is TGTGCCAGCAGCTTAGAGTTGTGGAACCACAGTCACGGCCAGCATTTT.

This chain uses TRBV25-1 with TRBJ2-1, with D possibly matching TRBD1 (6 bases). Germline loops: CDR1 MGHDK, CDR2 SYGVNS. V was cut by 1 base and J by 5 bases, with 12 bases left in between. This CDR3 region has 15 residues. The CDR3 nucleotides read TGTGCCAGCAGTGAATTGTCAGGGGAAGACAATGAGCAGTTCTTC. Translating it yields CASSELSGEDNEQFF.

With regard to this clonotype: This may be a read error: a much more frequent sequence differs by one nucleotide. V usage is TRBV10-3 and J usage is TRBJ1-2; the D gene is possibly TRBD1 (6 bases). CDR3 length equals 16 residues. Trimming stripped 5 bases from V and 8 bases from J, with 24 bases between. Germline V CDR1 and CDR2: ENHRY, SYGVKD. In DNA, the CDR3 is TGTGCCATCAGTTACTCGGCGTCCAGGGGAATCGAGGGCTACACCTTC. This translates into CAISYSASRGIEGYTF.

This clonotype was seen just once. This sequence joins TRBV24-1 and TRBJ2-7; D is possibly TRBD1 or TRBD2 (5 bases each). V was cut by 7 bases and J by 2 bases, with 14 bases left in between. Germline-derived CDR1 and CDR2 are KGHDR and SFDVKD. The CDR3 sequence is 14 residues long. The CDR3 DNA reads TGTGCCACCAGGGCCGGGACCGCGACCTACGAGCAGTACTTC. Translating it yields CATRAGTATYEQYF.

There are many counts of this clonotype. The chain employs TRBV5-8 and TRBJ2-5; D assignment may be TRBD1 or TRBD2 (5 bases each). V lost 1 base and J 4 bases, leaving 11 bases between the germline ends. The CDR3 extends over 14 amino acids. In germline, CDR1 is SGHTS, CDR2 YDEGEE. Here the CDR3 reads CASSLYGGVETQYF. As DNA, the CDR3 is TGTGCCAGCAGCTTGTATGGGGGTGTAGAGACCCAGTACTTC.

The V and J genes are TRBV20-1 and TRBJ1-6, with a tentative D call TRBD1 (5 bases). CDR1 and CDR2 from the germline V gene are DFQATT and SNEGSKA (reference sequence). The CDR3 consists of 11 residues. CDR3 amino acids: CRARGDSPLHF. The CDR3 nucleotides are TGCAGGGCGCGAGGGGACTCACCCCTCCACTTT.

This clonotype was picked up a small number of times. This sequence joins TRBV4-1 and TRBJ1-4; the match to TRBD1 covers 9 bases. Trimming took 0 bases from V and 8 from J; bases not matched to a gene: 1. The CDR3 runs to 14 residues. CDR1 MGHRA and CDR2 YSYEKL come from the germline V gene. The CDR3 coding sequence is TGCGCCAGCAGCCAAGAAGGGACAGGGGAAAAACTGTTTTTT. Protein sequence: CASSQEGTGEKLFF.

The chain carries TRBV29-1 and TRBJ1-3; D is undetermined. CDR1 and CDR2 (germline): SQVTM, ANQGSEA. The CDR3 totals 12 residues. Trimming shortened V by 5 bases and J by 9 bases, and 14 bases separated the two germline ends. The CDR3 bases are TGCAGCGTTTTAGAGCCGGGGAGCACCATATATTTT. Its translation is CSVLEPGSTIYF.

A note on this clonotype: Without the conserved terminal phenylalanine or tryptophan, this CDR3 likely stems from a read error. The CDR3 DNA reads TGCAGTGCTAGCGGAAGGTTCGACGAAAGTCTCGACTATGGCTACACCCTC. Its protein is CSASGRFDESLDYGYTL. The gene calls are TRBV20-1 and TRBJ1-2; D call uncertain. The germline V gene has CDR1 DFQATT and CDR2 SNEGSKA (reference sequence). The CDR3 runs 17 residues. V lost 3 bases and J 3 bases, leaving 23 bases between the germline ends.

The chain links TRBV12-3 or TRBV12-4 to TRBJ1-4; D gene ambiguous. The V and J ends lost 5 bases and 6 bases respectively, with 16 bases between them. The CDR3 length is 15 residues. The CDR3 DNA reads as TGTGCCAGCAGTCAAGACGGCCTGAGGGATGAAAAACTGTTTTTT. Translated, it gives CASSQDGLRDEKLFF.

There are many counts of this clonotype. For the CDR3, the DNA is TGTGCCAGCAGCTTAGGCTTTCCAGTAAGCCATGAAGCTTTCTTT. It yields the protein CASSLGFPVSHEAFF. The V gene is TRBV7-2, the J gene TRBJ1-1; D is ambiguous. CDR1 and CDR2 (germline): SGHTA, FQGNSA. The V gene lost 1 base and the J gene lost 7 bases, with 16 bases spanning the gap. The CDR3 is made up of 15 amino acids.

In its sample, this clonotype was seen many times. The rearrangement links TRBV2 to TRBJ2-3; a possible D gene is TRBD2 (5 bases). V lost 6 bases to trimming and J lost 6 bases, with 10 bases between them. The CDR3 is 12 residues long. Germline loops: CDR1 SNHLY, CDR2 FYNNEI. The CDR3 nucleotides are TGTGCCAGCAGCCCACTAGAGGATACGCAGTATTTT. Translation: CASSPLEDTQYF. Based on the CDR3 plus reference TRBV2 and TRBJ2-3, the full variable domain is EPEVTQTPSHQVTQMGQEVILRCVPISNHLYFYWYRQILGQKVEFLVSFYNNEISEKSEIFDDQFSVERPDGSNFTLKIRSTKLEDSAMYFCASSPLEDTQYFGPGTRLTVL.